This T cell receptor (beta chain) comes out of a study of T cell repertoires and Cas9 in healthy adults. Whole-study context: Characterization of SpCas9-reactive CD4 and CD8 T cells covered multi-effector potency, cytotoxicity and lineage.

TCRdb's copy holds only in-frame clones and misses some; the assay was immunoSEQ multiplex PCR. The table shows about 22,000 clones, with about nine tenths occurring only once. Unmatched junction bases numbered 9, after V lost 1 base and J lost 4 bases. This CDR3 is built from 16 residues. Germline CDR1 is KGHSH and CDR2 is LQKENI. Material: CD4+ effector T cells (CD127+, CD25-, CD137-, CD154-) from PBMCs; culture status not recorded. The sequence derives from a human donor in good health. The chain has TRBV18 and TRBJ2-7; 8 bases are a match to TRBD1. The CDR3 region has the DNA TGTGCCAGCTCACCACTTCCCGGACAGGGTGCTTACGAGCAGTACTTC. This translates into CASSPLPGQGAYEQYF.